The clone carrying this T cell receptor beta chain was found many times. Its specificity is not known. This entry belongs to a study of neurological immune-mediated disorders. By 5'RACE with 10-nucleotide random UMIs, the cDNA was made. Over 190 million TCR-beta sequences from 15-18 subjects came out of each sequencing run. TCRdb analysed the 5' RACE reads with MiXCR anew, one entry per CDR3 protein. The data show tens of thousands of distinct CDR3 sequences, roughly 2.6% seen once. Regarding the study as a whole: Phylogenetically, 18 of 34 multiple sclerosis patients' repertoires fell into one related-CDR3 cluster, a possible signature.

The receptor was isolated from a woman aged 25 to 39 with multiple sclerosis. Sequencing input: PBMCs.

CDR3 sequence reads: CASSRDYGYTF. The DNA of the CDR3 is TGTGCCAGCAGCAGGGACTATGGCTACACCTTC. The genes are TRBV5-5 and TRBJ1-2; no clear D. The germline V gene has CDR1 SGHKS and CDR2 YYEKEE (reference sequence). Trimming pared 4 bases from V and 3 bases from J, leaving 4 bases between. The CDR3 has 11 amino acids.